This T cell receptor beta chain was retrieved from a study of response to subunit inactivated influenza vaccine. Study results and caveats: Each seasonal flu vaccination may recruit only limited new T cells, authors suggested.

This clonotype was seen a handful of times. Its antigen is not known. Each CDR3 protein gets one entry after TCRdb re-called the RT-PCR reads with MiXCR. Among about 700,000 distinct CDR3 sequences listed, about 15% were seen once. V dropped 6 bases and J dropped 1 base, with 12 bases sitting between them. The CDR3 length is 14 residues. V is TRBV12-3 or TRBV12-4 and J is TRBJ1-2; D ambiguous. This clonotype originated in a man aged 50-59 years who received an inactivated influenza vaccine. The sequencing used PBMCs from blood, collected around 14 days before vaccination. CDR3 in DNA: TGTGCCAGCAGCCCCGGAGGGAGTAACTATGGCTACACCTTC. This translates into CASSPGGSNYGYTF.